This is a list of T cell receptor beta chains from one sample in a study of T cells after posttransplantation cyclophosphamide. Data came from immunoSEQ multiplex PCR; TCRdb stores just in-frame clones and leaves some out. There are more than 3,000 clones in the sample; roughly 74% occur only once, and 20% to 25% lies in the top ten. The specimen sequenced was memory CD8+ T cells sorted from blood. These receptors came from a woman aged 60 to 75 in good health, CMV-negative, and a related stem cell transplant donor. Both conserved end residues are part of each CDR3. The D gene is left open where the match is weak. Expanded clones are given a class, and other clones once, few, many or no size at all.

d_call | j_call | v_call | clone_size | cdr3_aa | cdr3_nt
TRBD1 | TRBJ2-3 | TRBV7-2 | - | CASSYLGQGIDTQYF | TGTGCCAGCAGCTACCTAGGACAGGGAATAGATACGCAGTATTTT
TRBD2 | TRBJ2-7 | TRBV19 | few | CASSGARAGESYEQYF | TGTGCCAGTAGCGGCGCACGAGCGGGAGAGTCCTACGAGCAGTACTTC
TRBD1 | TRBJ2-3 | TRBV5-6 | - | CASSFYRGRQYTDTQYF | TGTGCCAGCAGCTTCTACAGGGGCCGCCAGTACACAGATACGCAGTATTTT
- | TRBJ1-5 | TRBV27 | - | CASSLSQNQPQHF | TGTGCTAGCAGTTTATCCCAGAATCAGCCCCAGCATTTT
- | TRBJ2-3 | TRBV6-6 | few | CASKTTDDTQYF | TGTGCCAGCAAGACGACAGATGATACGCAGTATTTT
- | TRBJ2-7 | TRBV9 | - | CASSIGTGRAYEQYF | TGTGCCAGCAGCATTGGTACAGGGAGGGCCTACGAGCAGTACTTC
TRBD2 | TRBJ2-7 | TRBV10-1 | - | CVPSGSSYEQYF | TGCGTCCCTAGCGGGTCCTCCTACGAGCAGTACTTC
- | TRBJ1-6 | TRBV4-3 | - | CASSQDHPRDSYNSPLHF | TGCGCCAGCAGCCAAGATCATCCCAGGGACTCCTATAATTCACCCCTCCACTTT
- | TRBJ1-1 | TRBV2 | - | CASSERGGGWVNTEAFF | TGTGCCAGCAGTGAACGGGGAGGGGGTTGGGTGAACACTGAAGCTTTCTTT
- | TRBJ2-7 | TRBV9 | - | CASSVTTGPTYEQYF | TGTGCCAGCAGCGTAACAACAGGGCCTACCTACGAGCAGTACTTC
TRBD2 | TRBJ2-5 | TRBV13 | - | CASSLQGLAARTVQETQYF | TGTGCCAGCAGCTTACAAGGGCTAGCGGCTAGAACAGTTCAAGAGACCCAGTACTTC
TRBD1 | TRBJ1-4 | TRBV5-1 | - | CASSFYQGASNEKLFF | TGCGCCAGCAGCTTCTACCAGGGGGCGTCTAATGAAAAACTGTTTTTT
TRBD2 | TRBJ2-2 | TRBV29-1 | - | CSVVGLGRANTGELFF | TGCAGCGTTGTAGGGCTCGGGAGGGCGAACACCGGGGAGCTGTTTTTT
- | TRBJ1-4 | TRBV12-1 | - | CASSDASCLLADNEKLFF | TGTGCCAGCAGTGACGCTAGCTGTCTCCTAGCCGACAATGAAAAACTGTTTTTT
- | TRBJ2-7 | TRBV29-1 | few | CSVSPTGSYEQYF | TGCAGCGTCTCACCAACAGGGTCCTACGAGCAGTACTTC
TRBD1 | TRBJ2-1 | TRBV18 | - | CASSISGGGEQFF | TGTGCCAGCTCAATCTCAGGGGGCGGTGAGCAGTTCTTC
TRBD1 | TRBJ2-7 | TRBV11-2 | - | CASSLRTGGEQYF | TGTGCCAGCAGCTTAAGGACAGGGGGGGAGCAGTACTTC
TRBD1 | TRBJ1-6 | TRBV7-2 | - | CASSIGTGSSPLHF | TGTGCCAGCAGCATCGGGACAGGGAGTTCCCCCCTCCACTTT
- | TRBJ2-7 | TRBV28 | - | CASQGIRYEQYF | TGTGCCAGCCAGGGTATACGCTACGAGCAGTACTTC
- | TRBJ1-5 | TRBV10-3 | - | CAISDQGQGQPQHF | TGTGCCATCAGTGACCAGGGCCAGGGTCAGCCCCAGCATTTT
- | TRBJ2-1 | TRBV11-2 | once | CASSLGGGEQFF | TGTGCCAGCAGCTTAGGGGGAGGTGAGCAGTTCTTC
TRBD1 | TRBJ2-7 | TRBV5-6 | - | CASSLGTGGEQYF | TGTGCCAGCAGCTTAGGGACAGGGGGCGAGCAGTACTTC
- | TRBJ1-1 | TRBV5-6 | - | CASSLVVWGDGNTEAFF | TGTGCCAGCAGCTTGGTTGTTTGGGGGGATGGGAACACTGAAGCTTTCTTT
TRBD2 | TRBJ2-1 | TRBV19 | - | CASSIQAGDYNEQFF | TGTGCCAGTAGTATTCAGGCGGGAGACTACAATGAGCAGTTCTTC
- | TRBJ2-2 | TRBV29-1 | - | CSVESGNTGELFF | TGCAGCGTTGAGTCCGGGAACACCGGGGAGCTGTTTTTT
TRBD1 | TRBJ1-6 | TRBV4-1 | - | CASSEQGFPSPLHF | TGCGCCAGCAGTGAACAGGGGTTCCCTTCACCCCTCCACTTT
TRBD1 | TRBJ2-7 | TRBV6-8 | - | CASSAGTGNYEQYF | TGTGCCAGCAGTGCCGGGACAGGGAACTACGAGCAGTACTTC
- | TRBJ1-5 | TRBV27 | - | CASSLGSNQPQHF | TGTGCCAGCAGTTTGGGCAGCAATCAGCCCCAGCATTTT
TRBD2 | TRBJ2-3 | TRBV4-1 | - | CASSHPSGSGGTDTQYF | TGCGCCAGCAGCCATCCCTCTGGTAGCGGGGGGACAGATACGCAGTATTTT
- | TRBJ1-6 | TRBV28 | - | CASSLGGGPLHF | TGTGCCAGCAGTTTAGGGGGGGGTCCCCTCCACTTT
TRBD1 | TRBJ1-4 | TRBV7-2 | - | CASSLTGTGFNEKLFF | TGTGCCAGCAGCTTAACCGGGACAGGCTTTAATGAAAAACTGTTTTTT
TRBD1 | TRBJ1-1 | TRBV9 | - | CASSGGTGGTEAFF | TGTGCCAGCAGCGGGGGGACAGGGGGGACTGAAGCTTTCTTT
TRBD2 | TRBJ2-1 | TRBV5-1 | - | CASSPRGAGEGNEQFF | TGCGCCAGCAGCCCCAGGGGAGCGGGAGAGGGCAATGAGCAGTTCTTC
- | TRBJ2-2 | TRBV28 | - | CASSADTNTGELFF | TGTGCCAGCAGTGCTGACACTAACACCGGGGAGCTGTTTTTT
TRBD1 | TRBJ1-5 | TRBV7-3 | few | CASSGTGSGDQPQHF | TGTGCCAGCAGCGGGACAGGGTCGGGGGATCAGCCCCAGCATTTT
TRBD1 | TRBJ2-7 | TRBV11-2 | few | CASSYRGSSYEQYF | TGTGCCAGCAGCTACAGGGGGAGTTCCTACGAGCAGTACTTC
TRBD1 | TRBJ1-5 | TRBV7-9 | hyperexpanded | CASSGTGSGDQPQHF | TGTGCCAGCAGCGGGACAGGGTCGGGGGATCAGCCCCAGCATTTT
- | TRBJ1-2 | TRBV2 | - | CASIGEGGPGYGYTF | TGTGCCAGCATCGGAGAGGGGGGGCCGGGATATGGCTACACCTTC
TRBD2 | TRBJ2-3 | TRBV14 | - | CASSLTSGVTDTQYF | TGTGCCAGCAGCCTGACTAGCGGGGTAACAGATACGCAGTATTTT
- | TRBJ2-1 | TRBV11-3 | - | CASSLESEDNEQFF | TGTGCCAGCAGCTTAGAGTCAGAGGACAATGAGCAGTTCTTC
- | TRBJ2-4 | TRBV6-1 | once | CASLYPTGTENIQYF | TGTGCCAGCCTATATCCGACAGGTACTGAAAACATTCAGTACTTC
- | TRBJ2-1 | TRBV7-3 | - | CASSLGGTSSEQFF | TGTGCCAGCAGCTTAGGGGGGACCTCGAGTGAGCAGTTCTTC
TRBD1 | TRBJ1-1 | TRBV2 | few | CASGQAEAFF | TGTGCCAGCGGACAGGCTGAAGCTTTCTTT
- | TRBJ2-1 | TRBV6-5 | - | CASSYSEGTRQFF | TGTGCCAGCAGTTACTCCGAGGGGACTCGGCAGTTCTTC
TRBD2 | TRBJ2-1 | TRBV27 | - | CASSLTGTSGGLSLHEQFF | TGTGCCAGCAGTTTAACCGGGACTAGCGGGGGTCTAAGCTTGCATGAGCAGTTCTTC
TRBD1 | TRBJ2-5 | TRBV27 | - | CASSLWRTGETQYF | TGTGCCAGCAGTTTGTGGCGGACAGGGGAGACCCAGTACTTC
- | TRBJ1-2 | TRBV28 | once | CASSLSPGGGYTF | TGTGCCAGCAGTTTATCCCCAGGAGGTGGCTACACCTTC
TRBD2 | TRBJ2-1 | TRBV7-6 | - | CASSLRLAGGSEQFF | TGTGCCAGCAGCTTACGCCTAGCGGGAGGTTCTGAGCAGTTCTTC
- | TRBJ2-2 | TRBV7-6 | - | CASTTGPISPLFF | TGTGCCAGCACCACAGGGCCAATTTCCCCGCTGTTTTTT
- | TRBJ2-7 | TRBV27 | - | CASFSSSYEQYF | TGTGCCAGCTTTTCTAGCTCCTACGAGCAGTACTTC